Below, one T cell receptor (beta chain) is given with its context. Which antigen it targets is not known. No per-base quality is available; no much larger clone lies one base away. This sample stems from a study of CD8 T cells in ankylosing spondylitis listed by TCRdb under 2017. Notes on the research overall: To find TCR variants linked to disease, the study profiled T cell receptor beta repertoires in ankylosing spondylitis patients and healthy donors. The full study cohort was made up of approximately 24 ankylosing spondylitis patients and 108 healthy donors. Peripheral blood samples were taken, and synovial fluid was additionally collected from ankylosing spondylitis patients. Study-wide findings and limitations: Some of the motif variants had been reported before in the synovial fluid and blood of reactive arthritis patients, a finding that suggests common disease-initiation mechanisms. The disease-linked clones showed a CD8+ phenotype and occurred at relatively low frequencies in peripheral blood. The disease-linked clones were reported to be significantly enriched in matched synovial fluid samples from ankylosing spondylitis patients. A TCR beta motif of about 8 highly homologous amino acid variants appeared characteristic of blood from ankylosing spondylitis patients.

Data came from an Illumina HiSeq 2500. TCR beta libraries were prepared by quantitative 5'-RACE with molecular barcodes. Concerning the study's data processing: A new computational method based on a probabilistic model of VDJ rearrangement was used to identify disease-linked TCR variants. Clones were called with MiXCR by TCRdb after fastp trimmed the public reads at Q25, and only in-frame beta chains were retained. Under each unique CDR3 protein, matching rows form one entry showing the most common genes and DNA. These V and J calls are TCRdb output, not the study's own analysis. This sample is represented by around 430,000 distinct CDR3 sequences; roughly 18% of them were singletons. The ten biggest clones cover around 0.92% of the sample. Taken from cysteine to phenylalanine, the CDR3 has 12 residues. Of the read, only the CDR3 DNA is kept; its 36 bases are in frame from base 1. V and J lose 11 bases and 1 base, and a span of 8 bases separates them. Per the germline V gene (reference sequence), MNHNY is the CDR1 and SVGAGI is the CDR2.

The rearrangement combines TRBV6-6 with TRBJ2-2; no D gene can be assigned with confidence. Sequenced material: blood, either unsorted or a sorted T cell fraction (not recorded which). The TCR sequence derives from a male donor with ankylosing spondylitis. CDR3 protein: CAVQQNTGELFF. The bases read TGTGCCGTACAGCAGAACACCGGGGAGCTGTTTTTT.